These T cell receptor beta chains were read from a single sample in a study of cytomegalovirus exposure and HLA in healthy donors. Produced via immunoSEQ multiplex PCR; TCRdb's table is partial and in-frame only. The sample includes tens of thousands of clones, roughly 84% seen only once; the top ten take approximately 4.3%. The sample comprised PBMCs. All receptors derive from a man aged 25 to 40 in good health and CMV-seronegative. The CDR3 runs from the conserved cysteine through the conserved F or W. D genes are given only for firm matches. Size tells how often a clone was seen (once, few, many) or the class of an expanded clone, and some rows leave it out.

.	TRBV4-3	.	TRBJ2-7	TGCGCCAGCAGCCAAGATAGGGGTTCTATCTACGAGCAGTACTTC	CASSQDRGSIYEQYF
.	TRBV10-2	TRBD1	TRBJ1-2	TGCGCCAGCATGGAACAGGGGGCTGGTGGCTACACCTTC	CASMEQGAGGYTF
once	TRBV7-2	.	TRBJ2-1	TGTGCCAGCAGCTTAACGGAGGAGCAGTTCTTC	CASSLTEEQFF
.	TRBV7-9	TRBD1	TRBJ1-1	TGTGCCAGCAGCCAACAGGGGCTTGAAGCTTTCTTT	CASSQQGLEAFF
.	TRBV9	.	TRBJ2-1	TGTGCCAGCGAGGGATACAATGAGCAGTTCTTC	CASEGYNEQFF
.	TRBV9	.	TRBJ2-2	TGTGCCAGCAGCGCCCCGGAGGATACCGGGGAGCTGTTTTTT	CASSAPEDTGELFF
.	TRBV5-6	TRBD1	TRBJ2-1	TGTGCCAGCAGCGCGGGACAGGGAGGGTACAATGAGCAGTTCTTC	CASSAGQGGYNEQFF
medium-sized	TRBV7-9	.	TRBJ1-1	TGTGCCAGCAGCTTAGCCGCGGGGACTGAAGCTTTCTTT	CASSLAAGTEAFF
.	TRBV13	.	TRBJ1-2	TGTGCCAGCAGCTTAGGACAGAGCTATGGCTACACCTTC	CASSLGQSYGYTF
.	TRBV13	.	TRBJ2-1	TGTGCCAGCAGCGATGCTAGCTTGCGGTACAATGAGCAGTTCTTC	CASSDASLRYNEQFF
.	TRBV6-6	TRBD1	TRBJ2-7	TGTGCCAGCAGCCGACCGGGACAGGGGTCCTACGAGCAGTACTTC	CASSRPGQGSYEQYF
.	TRBV27	TRBD1	TRBJ1-1	TGTGCCAGCACGCTGGGGGGACAGGGAGAAACTTTCTTT	CASTLGGQGETFF
.	TRBV7-8	.	TRBJ2-2	TGTGCCAGCAGCTTAGGGGCGGGGACCGCGAACACCGGGGAGCTGTTTTTT	CASSLGAGTANTGELFF
.	TRBV13	.	TRBJ2-7	TGTGCCAGCAGCCTCCGGTTGGCGGGATTGCGCTCCTACGAGCAGTACTTC	CASSLRLAGLRSYEQYF
.	TRBV11-1	.	TRBJ1-6	TGTGCCAGCAGCCCAGGGTATAATTCACCCCTCCACTTT	CASSPGYNSPLHF
.	TRBV7-2	.	TRBJ1-1	TGTGCCAGCAGCCTAGGGGAGGTAGCTTTCTTT	CASSLGEVAFF
.	TRBV28	.	TRBJ1-1	TGTGCCACCGGACTGTCCACGCCCCCTGAGGCTTTCTTT	CATGLSTPPEAFF
once	TRBV5-6	.	TRBJ1-1	TGTGCCAGCAGCTTGGGTAGGAGGTACGCTTTCTTT	CASSLGRRYAFF
.	TRBV7-9	TRBD1	TRBJ1-4	TGTGCCAGCAGCCCCACAGGGGCCTGGAGTGAAAAACTGTTTTTT	CASSPTGAWSEKLFF
once	TRBV4-1	.	TRBJ2-3	TGCGCCAGCAGCCCCTCCCTTAGCGGAAACACAGATACGCAGTATTTT	CASSPSLSGNTDTQYF
.	TRBV15	.	TRBJ2-5	TGTGCCACCAGCAGAGATCCTGTGTACCAAGAGACCCAGTACTTC	CATSRDPVYQETQYF
.	TRBV2	.	TRBJ2-2	TGTGCCAGCAGGACTACAGGGACCGGGGAGCTGTTTTTT	CASRTTGTGELFF
.	TRBV6-5	TRBD1	TRBJ2-7	TGTGCCAGCAGTTACTCCCCAATCAGGGACAGGGCCAAGCAGTACTTC	CASSYSPIRDRAKQYF
.	TRBV7-6	TRBD1	TRBJ2-7	TGTGCCAGCAGCCTGGACAGGGAGTGGTACTTC	CASSLDREWYF
few	TRBV2	TRBD1	TRBJ1-1	TGTGCCAGCAGTTTCACAGGGGGCGGGAACACTGAAGCTTTCTTT	CASSFTGGGNTEAFF
.	TRBV9	TRBD2	TRBJ2-5	TGTGCCAGCAGCCCATGGGCAGCGGGAGCTCAGGAGACCCAGTACTTC	CASSPWAAGAQETQYF
once	TRBV7-9	TRBD1	TRBJ2-7	TGTGCCAGCAGCTTACGGGACAGGGGCTACGAGCAGTACTTC	CASSLRDRGYEQYF
.	TRBV7-2	TRBD1	TRBJ1-1	TGTGCCAGCAGCTTAGCGGGACAGATAAACACTGAAGCTTTCTTT	CASSLAGQINTEAFF
.	TRBV9	.	TRBJ1-5	TGTGCCAGACTCGGGGGGGGCAATCAGCCCCAGCATTTT	CARLGGGNQPQHF
.	TRBV7-9	.	TRBJ2-5	TGTGCCAGCAGCTTGGGGAGTGGGCTACAAGAGACCCAGTACTTC	CASSLGSGLQETQYF
.	TRBV5-1	.	TRBJ1-5	TGCGCCAGCAGCCAGGACAGTAGCAATCAGCCCCAGCATTTT	CASSQDSSNQPQHF
.	TRBV30	TRBD1	TRBJ2-5	TGTGCCTGGAGTGCTCTCACCCACAGGGGGAAATGGGAGACCCAGTACTTC	CAWSALTHRGKWETQYF
.	TRBV6-6	.	TRBJ2-7	TGTGCCAGCAGTTTCGGCTCGGGGCAGTACTTC	CASSFGSGQYF
.	TRBV7-8	TRBD2	TRBJ2-1	TGTGCCAGCAGCCCTGTCCCAGTCGGGGCGGGAGGCGGTGAGCAGTTCTTC	CASSPVPVGAGGGEQFF
.	TRBV7-9	TRBD2	TRBJ2-7	TGTGCCAGCAGCTCAGCGGGAGGCGGAGAGCAGTACTTC	CASSSAGGGEQYF
once	TRBV7-2	.	TRBJ1-2	TGTGCCAGCAGCTTATGGAGGGCTGGCTACACCTTC	CASSLWRAGYTF
.	TRBV7-6	.	TRBJ2-2	TGTGCCAGCAGCTTGTTGGGGGGGGGCCCCGGGGAGCTGTTTTTT	CASSLLGGGPGELFF
.	TRBV5-8	TRBD1	TRBJ2-2	TGTGCCAGCAGCCACAGGGGGGACACCGGGGAGCTGTTTTTT	CASSHRGDTGELFF
.	TRBV7-8	TRBD2	TRBJ2-7	TGTGCCAGCAGCTTAGTTGCTAGCGGGAGTTACGAGCAGTACTTC	CASSLVASGSYEQYF
once	TRBV2	TRBD2	TRBJ2-2	TGTGCCAGCAGTGCCTCTCCGAGACTAGCGGTCCACACCGGGGAGCTGTTTTTT	CASSASPRLAVHTGELFF
once	TRBV6-1	.	TRBJ1-4	TGTGCCAGCAGTACCCACGGGGGGTTGAGTGAAAAACTGTTTTTT	CASSTHGGLSEKLFF
.	TRBV10-3	TRBD2	TRBJ2-3	TGTGCCACTTCGCTAGCGGGGACCACAGATACGCAGTATTTT	CATSLAGTTDTQYF
.	TRBV7-2	TRBD2	TRBJ2-1	TGTGCCAGCAGCCCGTTAGCGGGAGGCCCCGCGGAGCAGTTCTTC	CASSPLAGGPAEQFF
.	TRBV11-2	TRBD1	TRBJ2-5	TGTGCCAGCAGCGCAAGACAGGGGTTGGGAGAGACCCAGTACTTC	CASSARQGLGETQYF